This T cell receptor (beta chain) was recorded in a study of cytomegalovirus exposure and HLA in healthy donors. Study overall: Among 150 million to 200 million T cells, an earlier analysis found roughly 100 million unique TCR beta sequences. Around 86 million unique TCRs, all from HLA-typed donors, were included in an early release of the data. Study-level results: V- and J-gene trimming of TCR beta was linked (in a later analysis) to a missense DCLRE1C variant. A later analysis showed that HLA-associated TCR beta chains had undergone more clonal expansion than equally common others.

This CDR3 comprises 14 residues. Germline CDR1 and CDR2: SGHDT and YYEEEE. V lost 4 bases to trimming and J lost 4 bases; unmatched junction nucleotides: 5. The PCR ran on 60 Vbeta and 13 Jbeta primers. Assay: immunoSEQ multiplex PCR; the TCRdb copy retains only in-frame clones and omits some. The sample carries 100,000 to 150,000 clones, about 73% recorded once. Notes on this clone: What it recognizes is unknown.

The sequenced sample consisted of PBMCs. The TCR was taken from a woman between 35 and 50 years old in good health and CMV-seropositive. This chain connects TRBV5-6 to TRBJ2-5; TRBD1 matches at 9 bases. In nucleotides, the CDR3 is TGTGCCAGCAGCCCCGAGACAGGGGGAGAGACCCAGTACTTC. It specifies CASSPETGGETQYF.